Below, 27 T cell receptor beta chains from the same sample are listed, as sequenced in a study of blood T cell repertoires in COVID-19. Here immunoSEQ multiplex PCR was the method, and the copy in TCRdb shows in-frame clones only, minus some. The sample includes around 130,000 clones, around 77% of them seen just once. Sequencing was performed on peripheral blood. Receptors originate from a human donor in a cohort sampled during active COVID-19.

Written as DNA, the CDR3 is TGTGCCAGCAGCCCCCACAACCTAGCGGGGGACTTCTACGAGCAGTACTTC. Translating gives CASSPHNLAGDFYEQYF. The chain uses TRBV3-1 (or the pseudogene TRBV3-2) and TRBJ2-7, with 10 bases identical to TRBD2. V was pared by 4 bases and J by 3 bases, with 12 bases of the junction left unmatched. This CDR3 is built from 17 residues. The germline V gene encodes CDR1 LGHDT and CDR2 YNNKEL (reference sequence).

The rearrangement links TRBV6-2 or TRBV6-3 to TRBJ1-5; 9 positions agree with TRBD1. CDR1 MNHEY and CDR2 SVGEGT come from the germline V gene. This CDR3 has 16 amino acids. V shed 5 bases, J shed 7 bases, and the junction held 12 bases outside the gene matches. CDR3 in amino acids: CASSTPDRGSWQPQHF. CDR3 coding DNA: TGTGCCAGCAGTACCCCGGACAGGGGTTCGTGGCAGCCCCAGCATTTT.

The chain links TRBV7-8 to TRBJ2-7; D might be TRBD1 (6 bases). The CDR3 totals 14 residues. Germline assignment: CDR1 SGHVS and CDR2 FQNEAQ. Trimming removed 5 bases from V and 4 bases from J, with 15 bases in between. The CDR3 region is CASSRGRTAYEQYF. CDR3 in DNA: TGTGCCAGCAGCCGTGGAAGGACAGCATACGAGCAGTACTTC.

The rearrangement links TRBV7-8 to TRBJ2-1, with D unclear. Per germline, CDR1 SGHVS and CDR2 FQNEAQ. The germline V and J ends were trimmed by 0 bases and 11 bases, with 8 bases remaining between them. This CDR3 contains 12 residues. The CDR3 protein is CASSLAPTKQFF. CDR3 DNA: TGTGCCAGCAGCTTAGCCCCAACTAAGCAGTTCTTC. Using reference TRBV7-8 and TRBJ2-1 for the parts outside the CDR3, the full variable domain is GAGVSQSPRYKVAKRGQDVALRCDPISGHVSLFWYQQALGQGPEFLTYFQNEAQLDKSGLPSDRFFAERPEGSVSTLKIQRTQQEDSAVYLCASSLAPTKQFFGPGTRLTVL.

This chain joins TRBV5-5 and TRBJ2-7; the D is unclear. Germline CDR1 SGHKS, CDR2 YYEKEE (reference sequence). The length of the CDR3 is 15 residues. Between the trimmed V and J ends, which lost 0 bases and 2 bases, there was a span of 12 bases. CDR3 nucleotides: TGTGCCAGCAGCTTGGTGTCCGGGTTTACCTACGAGCAGTACTTC. Protein sequence: CASSLVSGFTYEQYF.

The chain has TRBV5-1 and TRBJ2-7, with 7 bases aligning to TRBD2. The trim removed 5 bases at V and 2 bases at J, leaving 19 bases unmatched. This CDR3 contains 18 residues. Germline V gene lookup returns CDR1 SGHRS and CDR2 YFSETQ. CDR3 protein: CASRESSGPNYPPYEQYF. The CDR3, as DNA: TGCGCCAGCAGGGAAAGTAGCGGGCCAAATTACCCCCCCTACGAGCAGTACTTC. The whole variable domain, remainder taken from reference TRBV5-1 and TRBJ2-7, is KAGVTQTPRYLIKTRGQQVTLSCSPISGHRSVSWYQQTPGQGLQFLFEYFSETQRNKGNFPGRFSGRQFSNSRSEMNVSTLELGDSALYLCASRESSGPNYPPYEQYFGPGTRLTVT.

The J gene is TRBJ2-5, the V gene TRBV7-9; no reliable D call. Deletions cut 4 bases from V and 3 bases from J, with 3 bases between. The CDR3 has 11 amino acids. The germline V gene has CDR1 SEHNR and CDR2 FQNEAQ (reference sequence). The CDR3 DNA follows: TGTGCCAGCAGCTCAAAAGAGACCCAGTACTTC. Its translation is CASSSKETQYF.

The chain recombines TRBV2 with TRBJ1-3; no definite D call. V shed 1 base and J shed 8 bases, with 12 bases lying between them. Germline V lookup: CDR1 SNHLY, CDR2 FYNNEI. This CDR3 contains 14 residues. The CDR3, as DNA: TGTGCCAGCAGTGAAGGGAAGGGAGCAGACACCATATATTTT. Protein sequence: CASSEGKGADTIYF.

This chain connects TRBV13 to TRBJ1-5; TRBD1 aligns across 8 bases. Germline trimming cut 5 bases from V and 9 bases from J; bases unmatched to any gene: 12. CDR1 is PRHDT, CDR2 FYEKMQ, per germline (reference sequence). The CDR3 covers 15 residues. CDR3 nucleotides: TGTGCCAGCAGCAAACAGGGGGTCCCCCCCGGGCCCCAGCATTTT. This gives the protein CASSKQGVPPGPQHF.

This clone was observed a single time. The chain employs TRBV6-5 and TRBJ1-1; D is unclear. Germline CDR1 MNHEY, CDR2 SVGAGI. The germline V and J ends were trimmed by 2 bases and 7 bases, with 11 bases remaining between them. The CDR3 contains 13 residues. The CDR3 sequence is CASSYEAMGEAFF. The CDR3 coding sequence is TGTGCCAGCAGTTACGAGGCAATGGGTGAAGCTTTCTTT.

Comment on this clone: Other nucleotide sequences in the sample specify the same CDR3. V and J are TRBV19 and TRBJ2-7, with TRBD2 as a possible D gene (6 bases). Trimming left V 1 base short and J 5 bases short, with 6 bases between. The germline V gene encodes CDR1 LNHDA and CDR2 SQIVND (reference sequence). The CDR3 has 12 amino acids. The CDR3 sequence is CASSIGGDEQYF. CDR3 DNA: TGTGCCAGTAGTATAGGGGGGGACGAGCAGTACTTC.

The chain employs TRBV7-8 and TRBJ1-5; D ambiguous. The V gene's germline CDR1 is SGHVS and CDR2 FQNEAQ. V was shortened by 1 base and J by 2 bases, with 6 bases between the two germline ends. The CDR3 totals 14 residues. CDR3 sequence reads: CASSLGAGNQPQHF. The CDR3 DNA follows: TGTGCCAGCAGCTTAGGGGCCGGCAATCAGCCCCAGCATTTT.

V and J are TRBV5-1 and TRBJ2-7; 7 positions match TRBD2. This CDR3 has 15 amino acids. V dropped 0 bases and J dropped 3; count of bases not matched to a gene: 6. Germline CDR1 and CDR2: SGHRS and YFSETQ. CDR3 in DNA: TGCGCCAGCAGCTTGGCCTTAGGGGACTACTACGAGCAGTACTTC. Translated: CASSLALGDYYEQYF. Supplemented by reference TRBV5-1 and TRBJ2-7, the full variable domain reads KAGVTQTPRYLIKTRGQQVTLSCSPISGHRSVSWYQQTPGQGLQFLFEYFSETQRNKGNFPGRFSGRQFSNSRSEMNVSTLELGDSALYLCASSLALGDYYEQYFGPGTRLTVT.

The chain joins TRBV11-2 to TRBJ1-1; D is possibly TRBD1 (5 bases). Germline V gives CDR1 SGHAT, CDR2 FQNNGV. The V gene lost 7 bases and the J gene lost 1 base, with 10 bases spanning the gap. The CDR3 has 13 amino acids. The CDR3, as DNA: TGTGCCAGCACCCTAGGACAGAACACTGAAGCTTTCTTT. Its translation is CASTLGQNTEAFF.

The chain employs TRBV6-5 and TRBJ2-3; 10 nucleotides agree with TRBD2. The CDR3 loop spans 15 amino acids. Germline values: CDR1 MNHEY, CDR2 SVGAGI. The ends lost 6 bases at V and 0 bases at J; junction bases unmatched: 3. Here the CDR3 reads CASRLAGASTDTQYF. The CDR3 DNA follows: TGTGCCAGCAGGCTAGCGGGAGCTAGCACAGATACGCAGTATTTT.

This clone was seen a handful of times. The rearrangement joins TRBV11-3 to TRBJ2-2; weak D call: TRBD2 (5 bases). The germline V gene encodes CDR1 SGHNT and CDR2 YENEEA. There are 15 residues in the CDR3. The V gene lost 0 bases and the J gene lost 2 bases, with 7 bases spanning the gap. The CDR3, as DNA: TGTGCCAGCAGCTTAGATAGCGTCAACACCGGGGAGCTGTTTTTT. It codes for CASSLDSVNTGELFF.

This clone turned up a few times. V gene TRBV5-8 combines with J gene TRBJ2-7, with D maybe TRBD1 (6 bases). The germline V gene has CDR1 SGHTS and CDR2 YDEGEE. The CDR3 is 13 amino acids. V was pared by 4 bases and J by 2 bases, with 10 bases between. CDR3 DNA sequence: TGTGCCAGCAGCATCACAGGGACCTACGAGCAGTACTTC. Translation gives CASSITGTYEQYF.

The chain employs TRBV4-1 and TRBJ2-7; 8 bases align to TRBD1. Germline values: CDR1 MGHRA, CDR2 YSYEKL. The ends lost 4 bases at V and 3 bases at J; junction bases unmatched: 5. This CDR3 spans 14 amino acids. The DNA of the CDR3 is TGCGCCAGCAGCCCGACAGGGGTGGGCTACGAGCAGTACTTC. Amino acid sequence: CASSPTGVGYEQYF.

Details on this clone: The identical CDR3 is also encoded by other nucleotide sequences in the sample. The rearrangement uses TRBV12-3 or TRBV12-4 and TRBJ1-1; no clear D gene. This CDR3 has 11 residues. Trimming took 1 base from V and 7 from J, leaving 4 bases between them. The CDR3 nucleotides are TGTGCCAGCAGTTTAGGCGGTGAAGCTTTCTTT. Translated, it gives CASSLGGEAFF.

The chain couples TRBV28 to TRBJ2-7; no clear D. This CDR3 contains 13 residues. V was pared by 5 bases and J by 3 bases, with 11 bases between. CDR1 and CDR2 (germline): MDHEN, SYDVKM. This CDR3 is CASSLPRHYEQYF. The CDR3 DNA is TGTGCCAGCAGTCTACCGCGGCACTACGAGCAGTACTTC.

The chain couples TRBV18 to TRBJ2-5; no firm D call. This CDR3 has 12 residues. Per the germline V gene, CDR1 is KGHSH and CDR2 is LQKENI. Trimming stripped 3 bases from V and 4 bases from J, with 6 bases between. In nucleotides, the CDR3 is TGTGCCAGCTCACCCGGTGGAGAGACCCAGTACTTC. It yields the protein CASSPGGETQYF.

V is TRBV19 and J is TRBJ1-4; tentatively, D is TRBD1 (6 bases). The CDR3 sequence is 14 residues long. CDR1 LNHDA and CDR2 SQIVND come from the germline V gene (reference sequence). V shed 6 bases and J shed 8 bases, with 16 bases lying between them. The DNA for the CDR3 is TGTGCCAGTAGCCTCACAGGGACGAGGGAAAAACTGTTTTTT. Translated, it gives CASSLTGTREKLFF.

This chain joins TRBV5-6 and TRBJ1-5; 7 nucleotides align to TRBD1. After removal of 6 bases from V and 5 bases from J, the junction contained 8 bases not matched to a gene. Germline CDR1 is SGHDT and CDR2 is YYEEEE. The CDR3 contains 14 residues. DNA for the CDR3: TGTGCCAGCACCAGGGGGGCAGTTGATCAGCCCCAGCATTTT. Translated, it gives CASTRGAVDQPQHF.

V usage is TRBV20-1 and J usage is TRBJ1-2, with unresolved D. V was cut by 6 bases and J by 3 bases, with 8 bases left in between. Germline CDR1 reads DFQATT; CDR2 reads SNEGSKA (reference sequence). The CDR3 contains 11 residues. CDR3 region: CSAYRDYGYTF. The CDR3 DNA is TGCAGTGCCTACCGCGACTATGGCTACACCTTC.

The chain carries TRBV24-1 and TRBJ2-1; 11 nucleotides line up with TRBD2. In germline, CDR1 is KGHDR, CDR2 SFDVKD. V dropped 4 bases and J dropped 8; count of bases not matched to a gene: 3. The CDR3 extends over 14 amino acids. Here the CDR3 reads CATSDALAGDEQFF. CDR3 in DNA: TGTGCCACCAGTGACGCACTAGCGGGGGATGAGCAGTTCTTC.

This clone was found a few times. The chain combines TRBV9 with TRBJ1-1; TRBD1 might be the D (6 bases). CDR3 length: 13 residues. Germline CDR1 is SGDLS and CDR2 is YYNGEE. Trimming shortened V by 4 bases and J by 7 bases, and 14 bases separated the two germline ends. CDR3 in DNA: TGTGCCAGCAGCTTCCACACAGGGTTTGAAGCTTTCTTT. It specifies CASSFHTGFEAFF.

The chain carries TRBV5-4 and TRBJ1-2, with a possible D match to TRBD1 (6 bases). The CDR3 is 13 residues long. Germline V lookup: CDR1 SGHNT, CDR2 YYREEE (reference sequence). The ends were cut back, 4 bases at V and 4 bases at J, with 11 bases in the middle. CDR3 sequence (DNA): TGTGCCAGCAGCCCACGGGACATCTATGGCTACACCTTC. Its translation is CASSPRDIYGYTF.